Listed below are T cell receptor beta chains from one sample, sequenced in a study of T cells after yellow fever vaccination. TCRdb re-derived calls from the 5' RACE reads in MiXCR, one entry per CDR3 protein. Among fewer than 35,000 distinct CDR3 sequences listed, roughly a tenth were seen once. The sequencing here drew on PBMCs, either bulk or a sorted T-cell subset (CD4+, CD8+, memory, or dextramer-sorted; not recorded which), taken less than 18 days after the first yellow fever vaccination. The source is a young man who received the YFV17D yellow fever vaccine. The CDR3 runs from the conserved cysteine through the conserved F or W. A D gene is named only where the DNA matches it firmly. Size tells how often a clone was seen (once, few, many) or the class of an expanded clone, and some rows leave it out.

d_call: TRBD1; clone_size: many; j_call: TRBJ1-1; v_call: TRBV5-1; cdr3_nt: TGCGCCAGCAAGCGGGACAGCAACACTGAAGCTTTCTTT; cdr3_aa: CASKRDSNTEAFF
d_call: NA; clone_size: many; j_call: TRBJ2-5; v_call: TRBV7-2; cdr3_nt: TGTGCCAGCAGTCCCCCGGGACTGAAAGAGACCCAGTACTTC; cdr3_aa: CASSPPGLKETQYF
d_call: TRBD1; clone_size: many; j_call: TRBJ1-2; v_call: TRBV9; cdr3_nt: TGTGCCAGCAGCCGGGACAGTAACTATGGCTACACCTTC; cdr3_aa: CASSRDSNYGYTF
d_call: NA; clone_size: many; j_call: TRBJ1-5; v_call: TRBV3-1; cdr3_nt: TGTGCCAGCAGCCAGGGCGGGGTTCAGCCCCAGCATTTT; cdr3_aa: CASSQGGVQPQHF
d_call: NA; clone_size: NA; j_call: TRBJ1-6; v_call: TRBV9; cdr3_nt: TGTGCCAGCAGCCCAAGGGGGGGAGGAGATTCACCCCTCCACTTT; cdr3_aa: CASSPRGGGDSPLHF
d_call: NA; clone_size: many; j_call: TRBJ2-6; v_call: TRBV4-2; cdr3_nt: TGTGCCAGCACTTACGGGGGAGGACAGGTAACCGGGGCCAACGTCCTGACTTTC; cdr3_aa: CASTYGGGQVTGANVLTF
d_call: TRBD2; clone_size: many; j_call: TRBJ2-1; v_call: TRBV27; cdr3_nt: TGTGCCAGCAGTTTGACTAGCGGGGGTTACAATGAGCAGTTCTTC; cdr3_aa: CASSLTSGGYNEQFF
d_call: NA; clone_size: many; j_call: TRBJ2-7; v_call: TRBV28; cdr3_nt: TGTGCCAGCAGATCCACAGGTTCAGGGTCCTACGAGCAGTACTTC; cdr3_aa: CASRSTGSGSYEQYF
d_call: TRBD1; clone_size: many; j_call: TRBJ1-1; v_call: TRBV7-2; cdr3_nt: TGTGCCAGCAGATTCTTGCGGGGGGACAGCCATCGTGAAGCTTTCTTT; cdr3_aa: CASRFLRGDSHREAFF
d_call: TRBD1; clone_size: many; j_call: TRBJ2-7; v_call: TRBV11-2; cdr3_nt: TGTGCCAGCAGCTCGCCGGGCGAGGGGGCGATGGGAGAGCAGTACTTC; cdr3_aa: CASSSPGEGAMGEQYF
d_call: NA; clone_size: many; j_call: TRBJ1-4; v_call: TRBV28; cdr3_nt: TGTGCCACGTACGGGGATAATGAAAAACTGTTTTTT; cdr3_aa: CATYGDNEKLFF
d_call: NA; clone_size: many; j_call: TRBJ2-3; v_call: TRBV5-4; cdr3_nt: TGTGCCAGCAGCTTGAGGGGAGGCAAGGATACGCAGTATTTT; cdr3_aa: CASSLRGGKDTQYF
d_call: TRBD1; clone_size: NA; j_call: TRBJ2-1; v_call: TRBV5-4; cdr3_nt: TGTGCCAGCAAAGCCGGACAGGGTATCCAGAATGAGCAGTTCTTC; cdr3_aa: CASKAGQGIQNEQFF
d_call: NA; clone_size: many; j_call: TRBJ1-3; v_call: TRBV12-3/TRBV12-4; cdr3_nt: TGTGCCAGCAGCCCTGGATACGGTCGGGACACCATATATTTT; cdr3_aa: CASSPGYGRDTIYF
d_call: NA; clone_size: many; j_call: TRBJ2-1; v_call: TRBV11-2; cdr3_nt: TGTGCCAGCAGCTTAGAAATACTAGTACCCTACAATGAGCAGTTCTTC; cdr3_aa: CASSLEILVPYNEQFF
d_call: TRBD1; clone_size: many; j_call: TRBJ2-6; v_call: TRBV5-1; cdr3_nt: TGCGCCAGCAGCTTTCCTCAGGGGGCTGAAACACGGCCTTCCTCTGGGGCCAACGTCCTGACTTTC; cdr3_aa: CASSFPQGAETRPSSGANVLTF
d_call: NA; clone_size: many; j_call: TRBJ2-3; v_call: TRBV29-1; cdr3_nt: TGCAGCGTTCGTCTGGGCACAGATACGCAGTATTTT; cdr3_aa: CSVRLGTDTQYF
d_call: TRBD1; clone_size: many; j_call: TRBJ2-1; v_call: TRBV7-3; cdr3_nt: TGTGCCAGCAGTCCAACCGGGACAGGGGGCGGTGAGCAGTTCTTC; cdr3_aa: CASSPTGTGGGEQFF
d_call: NA; clone_size: many; j_call: TRBJ1-2; v_call: TRBV5-1; cdr3_nt: TGCGCCAGCAGCTCCGGGACCCTAGGTGGCTACACCTTC; cdr3_aa: CASSSGTLGGYTF
d_call: NA; clone_size: many; j_call: TRBJ2-3; v_call: TRBV5-4; cdr3_nt: TGTGCCAGCAGCTTGTCAGGCAGCGCCCTTTCCACAGATACGCAGTATTTT; cdr3_aa: CASSLSGSALSTDTQYF
d_call: TRBD1; clone_size: many; j_call: TRBJ1-1; v_call: TRBV7-3; cdr3_nt: TGTGCCAGCAGCTTAACGGGACAGGGGGCGCTGGACACTGAAGCTTTCTTT; cdr3_aa: CASSLTGQGALDTEAFF
d_call: NA; clone_size: many; j_call: TRBJ2-2; v_call: TRBV6-2/TRBV6-3; cdr3_nt: TGTGCCAGCAGTTACGGGAACACGAACACCGGGGAGCTGTTTTTT; cdr3_aa: CASSYGNTNTGELFF
d_call: TRBD2; clone_size: many; j_call: TRBJ2-7; v_call: TRBV5-1; cdr3_nt: TGCGCCAGCAGCTTACTAGCGGGGACCTCCTACGAGCAGTACTTC; cdr3_aa: CASSLLAGTSYEQYF
d_call: NA; clone_size: many; j_call: TRBJ2-7; v_call: TRBV5-1; cdr3_nt: TGCGCCAGCAGCCTGGACAGACTCCTACCGAATACCTACGAGCAGTACTTC; cdr3_aa: CASSLDRLLPNTYEQYF
d_call: NA; clone_size: NA; j_call: TRBJ2-7; v_call: TRBV30; cdr3_nt: TGTGCCTGGTCGGGAGTCTACGAGCAGTACTTC; cdr3_aa: CAWSGVYEQYF
d_call: NA; clone_size: many; j_call: TRBJ1-2; v_call: TRBV25-1; cdr3_nt: TGTGCCAGCAGCGACTGGGGGTATGGCTACACCTTC; cdr3_aa: CASSDWGYGYTF
d_call: NA; clone_size: NA; j_call: TRBJ2-2; v_call: TRBV27; cdr3_nt: TGTGCCAGCAGTCCGGGACTTAACACCGGGGAGCTGTTTTTT; cdr3_aa: CASSPGLNTGELFF
d_call: NA; clone_size: many; j_call: TRBJ2-7; v_call: TRBV5-1; cdr3_nt: TGCGCCAGCAGCTTGACGAACAGGGTAGGGCACGAGCAGTACTTC; cdr3_aa: CASSLTNRVGHEQYF
d_call: NA; clone_size: many; j_call: TRBJ1-1; v_call: TRBV4-3; cdr3_nt: TGCGCCAGCAGCCAAGATATACGAAACACTGAAGCTTTCTTT; cdr3_aa: CASSQDIRNTEAFF
d_call: NA; clone_size: many; j_call: TRBJ2-1; v_call: TRBV11-2; cdr3_nt: TGTGCCAGCAGTACGCTCGTTCTTTTTGAGCAGTTCTTC; cdr3_aa: CASSTLVLFEQFF